The source of this T cell receptor (beta chain) is a study of cytomegalovirus exposure and HLA in healthy donors. Whole-study context: In an earlier analysis, approximately 120 million unique TCR beta sequences were found from some 170 million T cells.

This CDR3 is 14 amino acids long. Looked up from germline, CDR1 is MNHEY and CDR2 is SVGAGI. Trimming cost V 4 bases and J 7 bases; bases outside gene matches: 8. Broader study findings: Productive rates of about 87% or about 30% were seen for most TCR beta V segments in an earlier analysis. The study had only CMV serostatus as immune exposure information.

The primer mix had 60 Vbeta and 13 Jbeta primers. Sequencing used immunoSEQ multiplex PCR; TCRdb keeps in-frame clones, though not all of them. The repertoire holds some 180,000 clones, with about four fifths as singletons. The count of this clone is one. Its antigen is undetermined. The source is a woman under 30 in good health and CMV-seronegative. V gene TRBV6-5 combines with J gene TRBJ2-3, with TRBD1 matching over 7 bases. Sequencing was done on a sample of PBMCs. The CDR3 spells CASSFSTGRNTQYF. For the CDR3, the DNA is TGTGCCAGCAGTTTCTCGACAGGGAGAAATACGCAGTATTTT.